This T cell receptor (beta chain) is drawn from a study of control samples from healthy donors and cancer patients. Assay: immunoSEQ multiplex PCR; the TCRdb copy retains only in-frame clones and omits some. This table has over 110,000 clones, about nine tenths appearing once. Germline V gene lookup returns CDR1 MNHEY and CDR2 SMNVEV (reference sequence). This CDR3 has 15 residues. Trimming cost V 5 bases and J 6 bases; bases outside gene matches: 9. The clonotype originates from a man aged 25-45 years in good health. The J gene is TRBJ1-5, the V gene TRBV27, with 8 bases fitting TRBD1. The sequenced sample consisted of blood. The CDR3: CASSPSDRAGQPQHF. CDR3 DNA: TGTGCCAGCAGTCCATCGGACAGGGCGGGTCAGCCCCAGCATTTT.